This TCR beta chain was observed in a study of OX40 agonist ivuxolimab in advanced cancers. The overall study: Males comprised over 80% of the group, whose mean age was around 62 years (range roughly 23 to 80). General observations from the study: In CD8+ T cells, expanded clones were on average more numerous than in CD4+.

Germline V CDR1 and CDR2: SEHNR, FQNEAQ (reference sequence). The V and J ends lost 4 bases and 5 bases, in that order; junction bases with no gene match: 7. This CDR3 is built from 15 residues. Notes on this clone: Its antigen is unidentified.

Clones were sequenced by immunoSEQ multiplex PCR, and TCRdb holds only the in-frame ones, with some missing. The sample carries about 73,000 clones, just under 90% recorded once. This TCR was sampled from an adult with an advanced solid tumor such as melanoma, head and neck, liver or kidney cancer. The chain is built from TRBV7-9 and TRBJ1-5; 8 bases line up with TRBD1. The sequencing here drew on CD4+ or CD8+ T cells sorted from blood, taken in a trial of the OX40 agonist ivuxolimab. The CDR3 is CASSSGQGSDQPQHF. DNA for the CDR3: TGTGCCAGCAGCTCTGGACAGGGCAGTGATCAGCCCCAGCATTTT.